This T cell receptor beta chain appears in the sequencing data of a study of glioma-infiltrating T cells after dendritic cell vaccination. The overall study: Patients had newly diagnosed or recurrent glioblastoma and received dendritic cell vaccines.

The PCR used 60 V beta and 13 J beta primers. Sequencing used immunoSEQ multiplex PCR; TCRdb keeps in-frame clones, though not all of them. This sample carries around 90,000 clones, approximately 78% of them seen once, and the ten largest clones take approximately 2%. Findings and caveats of the study: Estimated pretreatment TIL content predicted outcome after dendritic cell vaccination.

Time point here: after dendritic cell vaccination, including at tumor progression/relapse. The CDR3 has 14 residues. V gave up 10 bases and J gave up 8 bases; unmatched junction bases: 14. Germline V gene lookup returns CDR1 SEHNR and CDR2 FQNEAQ (reference sequence). A note on this clone: Its target is unknown.

This receptor was taken from a human donor with glioblastoma. The material sequenced was blood, taken after dendritic cell vaccination. The rearrangement uses TRBV7-9 and TRBJ2-1; 7 nucleotides match TRBD2. CDR3 region: CAILSGLVNYEQFF. CDR3 in DNA: TGTGCCATTCTTAGCGGGCTCGTGAACTATGAGCAGTTCTTC. Full variable domain (outside the CDR3, taken from reference TRBV7-9 and TRBJ2-1): DTGVSQNPRHKITKRGQNVTFRCDPISEHNRLYWYRQTLGQGPEFLTYFQNEAQLEKSRLLSDRFSAERPKGSFSTLEIQRTEQGDSAMYLCAILSGLVNYEQFFGPGTRLTVL.